Presented here are 14 T cell receptor beta chains from one specimen sequenced in a study of blood T cell repertoires in COVID-19. Clones were read by immunoSEQ multiplex PCR, and TCRdb kept only the in-frame ones, dropping some. The sample shows 300,000 to 400,000 clones, about 89% of them seen only once. The sequenced material came from peripheral blood. The receptors were gathered from a woman in her 50s who had recovered from COVID-19.

The chain carries TRBV28 and TRBJ1-2, with TRBD1 identical over 8 bases. J was trimmed by 0 bases and V by 4 bases; bases with no gene match: 7. CDR1 MDHEN and CDR2 SYDVKM come from the germline V gene. This CDR3 is built from 16 residues. The CDR3 loop is CASSSPDRAANYGYTF. CDR3 in DNA: TGTGCCAGCAGTTCCCCGGACAGGGCGGCTAACTATGGCTACACCTTC.

J is TRBJ2-7 and V is TRBV6-5; D is uncertain. The CDR3 totals 15 residues. The germline V and J ends were trimmed by 2 bases and 7 bases, with 18 bases remaining between them. Germline values: CDR1 MNHEY, CDR2 SVGAGI. CDR3 residues: CASSYTPSEMGEQYF. For the CDR3, the DNA is TGTGCCAGCAGTTACACGCCATCGGAGATGGGTGAGCAGTACTTC.

The genes are TRBV6-2 or TRBV6-3 and TRBJ1-1; no clear D. CDR3 length: 19 amino acids. Trimming pared 2 bases from V and 1 base from J, leaving 23 bases between. Germline V gene sequence: CDR1 MNHEY, CDR2 SVGEGT. CDR3: CASSYPLPTQALKNTEAFF. The CDR3 nucleotides are TGTGCCAGCAGTTACCCGCTACCGACGCAAGCGCTAAAGAACACTGAAGCTTTCTTT.

The chain links TRBV6-2 or TRBV6-3 to TRBJ2-1; TRBD2 aligns across 12 bases. This CDR3 contains 14 residues. The V gene end was trimmed by 6 bases and the J gene end by 4 bases; junction bases not matched to a gene: 1. CDR1 and CDR2 from the germline V gene are MNHEY and SVGEGT. CDR3 in DNA: TGTGCCAGCAGCGGACTAGCGGGGTACAATGAGCAGTTCTTC. It specifies CASSGLAGYNEQFF.

The table lists this clone with a count of one. This sequence joins TRBV7-2 and TRBJ2-7, with 8 positions matching TRBD1. Germline-derived CDR1 and CDR2 are SGHTA and FQGNSA. The J segment lost 7 bases and the V segment lost 1 base, leaving 6 bases of the junction unmatched. The CDR3 runs 14 residues. DNA for the CDR3: TGTGCCAGCAGCTTAGTTCAGGGGGCGGTGGAGCAGTACTTC. Protein sequence: CASSLVQGAVEQYF. Full variable domain (missing parts from reference TRBV7-2 and TRBJ2-7): GAGVSQSPSNKVTEKGKDVELRCDPISGHTALYWYRQSLGQGLEFLIYFQGNSAPDKSGLPSDRFSAERTGGSVSTLTIQRTQQEDSAVYLCASSLVQGAVEQYFGPGTRLTVT.

This chain uses TRBV29-1 with TRBJ2-4; tentative D call: TRBD1 (6 bases). The V end was cut by 7 bases, the J end by 4 bases, with 14 bases between. Germline CDR1 is SQVTM and CDR2 is ANQGSEA. The CDR3 consists of 13 residues. CDR3 residues: CSASRQEKNIQYF. In DNA form, the CDR3 reads TGCAGCGCTTCCCGACAGGAGAAAAACATTCAGTACTTC.

The J gene is TRBJ2-4, the V gene TRBV5-1; 8 bases are a match to TRBD1. Germline trimming cut 4 bases from V and 3 bases from J; bases unmatched to any gene: 9. Germline loops: CDR1 SGHRS, CDR2 YFSETQ. The CDR3 covers 16 residues. The CDR3 loop reads CASSPRQGTNKNIQYF. The CDR3 coding sequence is TGCGCCAGCAGCCCAAGACAGGGGACAAACAAAAACATTCAGTACTTC.

The chain uses TRBV11-2 and TRBJ2-2, with D uncertain. Germline CDR1 is SGHAT and CDR2 is FQNNGV. CDR3 length: 13 residues. V was shortened by 6 bases and J by 4 bases, with 9 bases between the two germline ends. The CDR3 nucleotides are TGTGCCAGCAGTTCAGCGTTCACCGGGGAGCTGTTTTTT. Encoded protein: CASSSAFTGELFF. The full variable domain, rest sourced from reference TRBV11-2 and TRBJ2-2, is EAGVAQSPRYKIIEKRQSVAFWCNPISGHATLYWYQQILGQGPKLLIQFQNNGVVDDSQLPKDRFSAERLKGVDSTLKIQPAKLEDSAVYLCASSSAFTGELFFGEGSRLTVL.

In this sample, this clone turned up once. The rearrangement joins TRBV7-8 to TRBJ2-7, with D maybe TRBD1 (5 bases). Germline CDR1 reads SGHVS; CDR2 reads FQNEAQ. CDR3 size: 12 residues. Trimming left V 5 bases short and J 6 bases short, with 11 bases between. CDR3 loop: CASSQRGGEQYF. CDR3 coding DNA: TGTGCCAGCAGCCAAAGGGGTGGCGAGCAGTACTTC. Complete variable domain (other parts from reference TRBV7-8 and TRBJ2-7): GAGVSQSPRYKVAKRGQDVALRCDPISGHVSLFWYQQALGQGPEFLTYFQNEAQLDKSGLPSDRFFAERPEGSVSTLKIQRTQQEDSAVYLCASSQRGGEQYFGPGTRLTVT.

The gene calls are TRBV9 and TRBJ1-1, with TRBD1 as a possible D gene (5 bases). This CDR3 is built from 13 residues. V gave up 5 bases and J gave up 0 bases, with 8 bases separating them. CDR1 and CDR2 from the germline V gene are SGDLS and YYNGEE. The CDR3 DNA sequence: TGTGCCAGCAGTCGACAGATGAACACTGAAGCTTTCTTT. This translates into CASSRQMNTEAFF.

J is TRBJ2-1 and V is TRBV7-3, with D possibly being TRBD1 (5 bases). The germline V gene encodes CDR1 SGHTA and CDR2 FQGTGA. CDR3 length equals 15 residues. Trimming removed 5 bases at V and 2 bases at J, with 13 bases between. CDR3 protein: CASSPEGVTYNEQFF. The CDR3 DNA is TGTGCCAGCAGCCCCGAAGGGGTGACCTACAATGAGCAGTTCTTC.

This sequence joins TRBV2 and TRBJ2-7; 10 nucleotides align to TRBD2. V shed 4 bases and J 4 bases; nucleotides not matched to a gene: 1. The CDR3 has 13 residues. Germline V gene sequence: CDR1 SNHLY, CDR2 FYNNEI. The CDR3 region has the DNA TGTGCCAGCAGTGGAGCGGGGGGGTACGAGCAGTACTTC. Translating gives CASSGAGGYEQYF.

This chain joins TRBV7-9 and TRBJ1-4, with a possible D match to TRBD1 (6 bases). Looked up from germline, CDR1 is SEHNR and CDR2 is FQNEAQ (reference sequence). The CDR3 spans 17 residues. Trimming cost V 5 bases and J 8 bases, with 24 bases left between them. The chain's CDR3 is CASSHPRPQGAEEKLFF. As DNA, the CDR3 is TGTGCCAGCAGCCATCCCCGCCCACAGGGCGCCGAGGAAAAACTGTTTTTT.

The chain uses TRBV6-5 and TRBJ2-1, with 7 bases aligning to TRBD2. CDR3 length equals 16 residues. Losses at the gene ends were 4 bases for V and 8 bases for J; bases not matched to a gene: 14. Looked up from germline, CDR1 is MNHEY and CDR2 is SVGAGI. The CDR3 coding sequence is TGTGCCAGCAGTTTGGGTCGTGGGGGAGGGCCATATGAGCAGTTCTTC. It translates to CASSLGRGGGPYEQFF.